Shown below are 5 T cell receptor beta chains from a single sample sequenced in a study of blood T cells in healthy people across ages (dated by TCRdb to between 2015 and 2016). The receptor library was made with 5' RACE. The sequencer listed for this sample is Illumina HiSeq 2500. A second PCR of roughly 7 to 12 cycles was run with a J-beta primer mix and a sample-barcoded 5' primer. Starting from the raw public reads, TCRdb applied fastp trimming at Q25, assembled clones with MiXCR and retained in-frame beta chains. Every distinct CDR3 protein forms one entry, paired with its most common genes and DNA. This sample has nearly 800,000 distinct CDR3 sequences in its table, and roughly 56% of those were observed once. Roughly 25% of the sample is in the top ten clones. Sequencing was carried out using blood. All receptors come from a man aged 35 to 55 in good health.

This chain joins TRBV21-1 and TRBJ2-4; the tabulated D call, TRBD1, remains unverified against the DNA. TRBV21-1 is noted as a pseudogene. The CDR3 has 19 amino acids. CDR3 coding DNA: TGTGCCAGCAGCAAAGCGCGGAGGACAGTGACCTTGGGCAAAAACATTCAGTACTTC. Its translation is CASSKARRTVTLGKNIQYF.

The chain uses TRBV28 and TRBJ2-3, with 11 bases aligning to TRBD2. V lost 10 bases and J lost 0; bases outside the gene matches: 12. This CDR3 has 17 residues. CDR1 and CDR2 (germline): MDHEN, SYDVKM. In DNA, the CDR3 is TGTGCCACCATTACTAGCGGGAGATTCCCTAGCACAGATACGCAGTATTTT. Protein sequence: CATITSGRFPSTDTQYF.

As regards this clonotype: Given a much more abundant clone one base away, this may be a read error. The V call is TRBV27, the J call TRBJ2-4, with a tentative D call TRBD1 (6 bases). Deletions cut 5 bases from V and 2 bases from J, with 16 bases between. The length of the CDR3 is 16 residues. Germline V CDR1 and CDR2: MNHEY, SMNVEV (reference sequence). CDR3 residues: CASSPILDRSKNIQYF. The CDR3 DNA reads TGTGCCAGCAGTCCGATACTCGACAGGTCCAAAAACATTCAGTACTTC.

This chain uses TRBV7-2 with TRBJ1-5, with 9 bases fitting TRBD1. Germline V gives CDR1 SGHTA, CDR2 FQGNSA. Unmatched junction bases numbered 3, after V lost 4 bases and J lost 2 bases. The CDR3 runs 15 residues. CDR3 nucleotides: TGTGCCAGCAGCTATACAGGGGGCGGCAATCAGCCCCAGCATTTT. It translates to CASSYTGGGNQPQHF.

The V and J genes are TRBV6-4 and TRBJ2-3; TRBD1 matches at 7 bases. The germline V gene has CDR1 MRHNA and CDR2 SNTAGT. This CDR3 has 13 residues. V dropped 3 bases and J dropped 10; count of bases not matched to a gene: 7. CDR3 coding DNA: TGTGCCAGCAGTGAGATTGTCCAGGGGGCGCAGTATTTT. Translation: CASSEIVQGAQYF.